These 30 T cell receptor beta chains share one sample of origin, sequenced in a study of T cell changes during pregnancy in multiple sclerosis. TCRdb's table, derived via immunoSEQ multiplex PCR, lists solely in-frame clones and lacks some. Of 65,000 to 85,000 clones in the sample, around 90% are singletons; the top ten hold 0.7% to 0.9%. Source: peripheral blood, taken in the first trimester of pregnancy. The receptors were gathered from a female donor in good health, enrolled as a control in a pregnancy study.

This CDR3 is CASSLQGQANYGYTF. The CDR3 nucleotides are TGTGCCAGCAGTCTTCAGGGCCAGGCCAACTATGGCTACACCTTC. This rearrangement joins TRBV2 to TRBJ1-2; TRBD1 might be the D (5 bases). The germline gives CDR1 SNHLY, CDR2 FYNNEI. The CDR3 consists of 15 residues. V was cut by 5 bases and J by 2 bases, with 15 bases left in between.

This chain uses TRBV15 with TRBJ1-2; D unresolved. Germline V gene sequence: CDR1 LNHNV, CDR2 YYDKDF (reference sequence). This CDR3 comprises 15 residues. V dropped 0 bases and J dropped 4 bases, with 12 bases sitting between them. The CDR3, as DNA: TGTGCCACCAGCAGAGATACCCTGCTTAGCTATGGCTACACCTTC. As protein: CATSRDTLLSYGYTF.

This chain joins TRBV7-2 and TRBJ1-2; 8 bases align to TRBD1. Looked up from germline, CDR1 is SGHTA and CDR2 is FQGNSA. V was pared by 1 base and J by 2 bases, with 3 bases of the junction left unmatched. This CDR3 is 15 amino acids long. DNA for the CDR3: TGTGCCAGCAGCTTAGAGCCAGGGGGCAACTATGGCTACACCTTC. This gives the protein CASSLEPGGNYGYTF.

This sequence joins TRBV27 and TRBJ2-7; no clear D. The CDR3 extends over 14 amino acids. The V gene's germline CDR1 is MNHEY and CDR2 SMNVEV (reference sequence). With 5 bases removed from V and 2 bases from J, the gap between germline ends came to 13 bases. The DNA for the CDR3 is TGTGCCAGCAGTCTGTCTCCGAACACCTACGAGCAGTACTTC. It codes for CASSLSPNTYEQYF.

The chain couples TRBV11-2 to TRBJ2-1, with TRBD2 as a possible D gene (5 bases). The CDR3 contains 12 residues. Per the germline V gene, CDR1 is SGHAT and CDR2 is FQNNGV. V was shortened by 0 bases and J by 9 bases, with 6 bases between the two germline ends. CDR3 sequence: CASSLDRGEQFF. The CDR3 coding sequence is TGTGCCAGCAGCTTAGATCGGGGTGAGCAGTTCTTC.

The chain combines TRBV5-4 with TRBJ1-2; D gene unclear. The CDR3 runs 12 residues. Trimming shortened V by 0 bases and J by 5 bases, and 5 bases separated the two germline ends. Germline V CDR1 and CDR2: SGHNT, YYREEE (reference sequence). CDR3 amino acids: CASSLGLYGYTF. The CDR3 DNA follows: TGTGCCAGCAGCTTGGGTCTGTATGGCTACACCTTC.

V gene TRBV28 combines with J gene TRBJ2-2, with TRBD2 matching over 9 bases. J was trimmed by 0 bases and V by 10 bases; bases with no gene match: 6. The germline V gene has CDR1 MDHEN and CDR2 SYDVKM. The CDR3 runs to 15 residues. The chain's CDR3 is CAIARGGANTGELFF. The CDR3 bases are TGTGCCATCGCTCGCGGGGGGGCGAACACCGGGGAGCTGTTTTTT. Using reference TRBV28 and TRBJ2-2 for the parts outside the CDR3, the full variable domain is DVKVTQSSRYLVKRTGEKVFLECVQDMDHENMFWYRQDPGLGLRLIYFSYDVKMKEKGDIPEGYSVSREKKERFSLILESASTNQTSMYLCAIARGGANTGELFFGEGSRLTVL.

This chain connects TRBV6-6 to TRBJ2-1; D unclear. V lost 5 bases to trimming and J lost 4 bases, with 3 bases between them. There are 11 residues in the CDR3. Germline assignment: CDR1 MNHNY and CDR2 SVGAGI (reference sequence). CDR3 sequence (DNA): TGTGCCAGCAGTACATACAATGAGCAGTTCTTC. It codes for CASSTYNEQFF.

CDR3 protein: CASSQGLANEKLFF. CDR3 sequence (DNA): TGTGCCAGCAGTCAGGGTCTTGCTAATGAAAAACTGTTTTTT. The chain joins TRBV19 to TRBJ1-4; D perhaps matches TRBD1 (5 bases). CDR1 and CDR2 from the germline V gene are LNHDA and SQIVND (reference sequence). Trimming took 9 bases from V and 3 from J, leaving 14 bases between them. CDR3 length: 14 amino acids.

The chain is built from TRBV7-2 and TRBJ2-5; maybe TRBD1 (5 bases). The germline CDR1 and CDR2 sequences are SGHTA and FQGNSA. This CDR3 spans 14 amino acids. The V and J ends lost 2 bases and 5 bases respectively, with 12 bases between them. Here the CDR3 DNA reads TGTGCCAGCAGCTTAATGGGGCGTGAGGAGACCCAGTACTTC. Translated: CASSLMGREETQYF.

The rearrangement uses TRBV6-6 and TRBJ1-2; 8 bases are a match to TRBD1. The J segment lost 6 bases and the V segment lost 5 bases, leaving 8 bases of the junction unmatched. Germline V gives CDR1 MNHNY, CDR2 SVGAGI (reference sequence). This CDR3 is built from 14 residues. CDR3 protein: CASSNHRGTDGYTF. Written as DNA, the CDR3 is TGTGCCAGCAGTAACCACAGGGGGACAGATGGCTACACCTTC.

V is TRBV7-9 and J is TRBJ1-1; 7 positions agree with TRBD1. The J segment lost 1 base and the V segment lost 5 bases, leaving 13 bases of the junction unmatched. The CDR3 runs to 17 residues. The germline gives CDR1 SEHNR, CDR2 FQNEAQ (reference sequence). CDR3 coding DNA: TGTGCCAGCAGCCCTAGGGGGCAGGGTACCTCGAACACTGAAGCTTTCTTT. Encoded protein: CASSPRGQGTSNTEAFF.

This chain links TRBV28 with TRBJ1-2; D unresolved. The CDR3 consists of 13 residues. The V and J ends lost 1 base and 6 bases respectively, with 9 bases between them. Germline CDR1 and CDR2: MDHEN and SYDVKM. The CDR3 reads CASSLSQRDGYTF. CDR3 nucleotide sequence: TGTGCCAGCAGTTTATCGCAGCGGGATGGCTACACCTTC.

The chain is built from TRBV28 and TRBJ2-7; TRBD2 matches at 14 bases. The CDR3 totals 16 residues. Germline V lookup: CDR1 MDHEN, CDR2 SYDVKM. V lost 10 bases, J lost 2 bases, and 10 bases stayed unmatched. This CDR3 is CATGGTSGGEAYEQYF. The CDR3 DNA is TGTGCCACCGGAGGGACTAGCGGGGGAGAGGCCTACGAGCAGTACTTC.

CDR3 DNA sequence: TGTGCCAGCAGGAGGGGGGGCACTGGGGCCAACGTCCTGACTTTC. It codes for CASRRGGTGANVLTF. The V and J genes are TRBV27 and TRBJ2-6, with TRBD2 as a possible D gene (7 bases). The CDR3 is 15 residues long. The V end lost 6 bases, the J end lost 2 bases, and 11 bases lay between the germline ends. In germline, CDR1 is MNHEY, CDR2 SMNVEV (reference sequence).

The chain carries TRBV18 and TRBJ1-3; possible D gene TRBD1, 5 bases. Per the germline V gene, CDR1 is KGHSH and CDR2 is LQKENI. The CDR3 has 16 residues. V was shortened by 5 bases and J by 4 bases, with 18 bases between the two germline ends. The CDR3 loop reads CASSFSGTGTGNTIYF. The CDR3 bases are TGTGCCAGCTCATTCTCCGGGACTGGAACAGGAAACACCATATATTTT. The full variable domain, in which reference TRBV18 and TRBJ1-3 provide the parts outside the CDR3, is NAGVMQNPRHLVRRRGQEARLRCSPMKGHSHVYWYRQLPEEGLKFMVYLQKENIIDESGMPKERFSAEFPKEGPSILRIQQVVRGDSAAYFCASSFSGTGTGNTIYFGEGSWLTVV.

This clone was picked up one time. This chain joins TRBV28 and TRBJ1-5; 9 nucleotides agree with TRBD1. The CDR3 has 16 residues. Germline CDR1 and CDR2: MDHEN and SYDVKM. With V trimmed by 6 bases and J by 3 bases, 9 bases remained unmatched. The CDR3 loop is CASRQKDRGYNQPQHF. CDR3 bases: TGTGCCAGCAGGCAGAAAGACAGGGGGTACAATCAGCCCCAGCATTTT. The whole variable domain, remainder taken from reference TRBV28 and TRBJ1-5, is DVKVTQSSRYLVKRTGEKVFLECVQDMDHENMFWYRQDPGLGLRLIYFSYDVKMKEKGDIPEGYSVSREKKERFSLILESASTNQTSMYLCASRQKDRGYNQPQHFGDGTRLSIL.

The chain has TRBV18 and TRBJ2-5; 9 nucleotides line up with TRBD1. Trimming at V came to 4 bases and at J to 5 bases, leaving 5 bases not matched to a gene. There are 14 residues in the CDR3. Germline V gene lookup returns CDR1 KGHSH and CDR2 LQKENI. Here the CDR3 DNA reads TGTGCCAGCTCACGGGACAGGGTTAGGGAGACCCAGTACTTC. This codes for CASSRDRVRETQYF. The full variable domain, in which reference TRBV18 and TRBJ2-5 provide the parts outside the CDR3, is NAGVMQNPRHLVRRRGQEARLRCSPMKGHSHVYWYRQLPEEGLKFMVYLQKENIIDESGMPKERFSAEFPKEGPSILRIQQVVRGDSAAYFCASSRDRVRETQYFGPGTRLLVL.

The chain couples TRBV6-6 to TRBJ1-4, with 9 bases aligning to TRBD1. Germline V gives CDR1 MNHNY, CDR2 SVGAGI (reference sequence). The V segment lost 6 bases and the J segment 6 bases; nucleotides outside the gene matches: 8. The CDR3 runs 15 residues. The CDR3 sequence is CASSSPGQGDEKLFF. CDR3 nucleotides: TGTGCCAGCAGCTCTCCGGGACAGGGCGATGAAAAACTGTTTTTT.

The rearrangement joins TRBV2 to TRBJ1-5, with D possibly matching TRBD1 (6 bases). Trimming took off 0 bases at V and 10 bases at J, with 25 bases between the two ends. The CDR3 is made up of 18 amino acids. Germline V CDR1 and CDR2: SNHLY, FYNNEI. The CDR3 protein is CASSEAPGEGPRVNPQHF. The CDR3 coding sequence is TGTGCCAGCAGTGAAGCGCCAGGGGAGGGGCCTCGAGTTAACCCCCAGCATTTT.

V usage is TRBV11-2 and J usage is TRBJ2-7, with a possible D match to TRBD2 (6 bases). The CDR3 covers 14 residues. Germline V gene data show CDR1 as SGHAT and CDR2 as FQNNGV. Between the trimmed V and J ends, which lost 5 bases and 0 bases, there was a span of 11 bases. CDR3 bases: TGTGCCAGCAGCGGAGGGAGAGGCTCCTACGAGCAGTACTTC. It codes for CASSGGRGSYEQYF.

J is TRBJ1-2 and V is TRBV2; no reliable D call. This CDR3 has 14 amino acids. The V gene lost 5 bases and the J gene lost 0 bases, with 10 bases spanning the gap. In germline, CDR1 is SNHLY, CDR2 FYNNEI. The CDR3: CASSLVNSNYGYTF. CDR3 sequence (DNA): TGTGCCAGCAGTCTGGTGAACTCTAACTATGGCTACACCTTC.

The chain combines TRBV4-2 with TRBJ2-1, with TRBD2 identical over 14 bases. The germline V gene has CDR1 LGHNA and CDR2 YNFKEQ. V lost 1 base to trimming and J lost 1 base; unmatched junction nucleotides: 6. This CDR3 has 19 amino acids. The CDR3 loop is CASSQATSGGAPSYNEQFF. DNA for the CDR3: TGTGCCAGCAGCCAAGCGACTAGCGGGGGGGCCCCTTCCTACAATGAGCAGTTCTTC.

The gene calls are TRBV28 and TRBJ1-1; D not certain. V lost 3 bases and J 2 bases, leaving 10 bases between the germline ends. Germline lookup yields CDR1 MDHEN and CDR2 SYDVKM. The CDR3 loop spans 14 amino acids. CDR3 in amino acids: CASSLGSPNTEAFF. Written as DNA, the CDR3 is TGTGCCAGCAGTTTGGGCAGCCCTAACACTGAAGCTTTCTTT.

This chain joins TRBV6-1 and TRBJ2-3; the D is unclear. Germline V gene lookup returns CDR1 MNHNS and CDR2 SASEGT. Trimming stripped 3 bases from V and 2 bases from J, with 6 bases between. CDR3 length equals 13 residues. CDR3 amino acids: CASSDRYTDTQYF. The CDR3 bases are TGTGCCAGCAGTGACCGCTACACAGATACGCAGTATTTT.

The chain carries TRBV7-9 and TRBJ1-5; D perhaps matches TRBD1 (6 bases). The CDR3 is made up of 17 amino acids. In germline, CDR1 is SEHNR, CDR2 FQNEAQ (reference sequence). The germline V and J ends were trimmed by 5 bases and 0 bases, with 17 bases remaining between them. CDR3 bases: TGTGCCAGCAGCCCCGGGGGGGGCCCGTATAGCAATCAGCCCCAGCATTTT. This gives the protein CASSPGGGPYSNQPQHF.

The CDR3 region has the DNA TGCGCCAGCAGCACAGGGACAGTCACCTACGAGCAGTACTTC. Translation: CASSTGTVTYEQYF. The rearrangement uses TRBV4-1 and TRBJ2-7; 7 bases align to TRBD1. J gave up 2 bases and V 5 bases, and 6 bases lay outside the gene matches. This CDR3 has 14 amino acids. CDR1 is MGHRA, CDR2 YSYEKL, per germline.

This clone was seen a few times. This chain's CDR3 is CAWDRGQNQPQHF. CDR3 coding DNA: TGTGCCTGGGACAGGGGGCAAAATCAGCCCCAGCATTTT. The chain carries TRBV30 and TRBJ1-5; 10 nucleotides match TRBD1. The CDR3 loop spans 13 amino acids. CDR1 and CDR2 (germline): GTSNPN, SVGIG (reference sequence). The trim removed 5 bases at V and 4 bases at J, leaving 2 bases unmatched.

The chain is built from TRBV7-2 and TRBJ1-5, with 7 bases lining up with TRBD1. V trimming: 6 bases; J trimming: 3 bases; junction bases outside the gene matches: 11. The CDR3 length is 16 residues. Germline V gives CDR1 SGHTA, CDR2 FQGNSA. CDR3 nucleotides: TGTGCCAGCAGTAAGGGGGCCAGCTCATACAATCAGCCCCAGCATTTT. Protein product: CASSKGASSYNQPQHF.

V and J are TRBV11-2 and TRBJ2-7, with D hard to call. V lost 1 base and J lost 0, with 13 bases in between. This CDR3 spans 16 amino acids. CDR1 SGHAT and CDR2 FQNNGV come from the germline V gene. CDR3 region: CASSLVEAELSYEQYF. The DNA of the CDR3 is TGTGCCAGCAGCTTAGTTGAGGCAGAGCTCTCCTACGAGCAGTACTTC.